These T cell receptor beta chains were read from a single sample in a study of blood T cell repertoires in COVID-19. Libraries were prepared by immunoSEQ multiplex PCR; TCRdb keeps only in-frame clonotypes and omits some of them. This sample has 85,000 to 100,000 clones; approximately 85% occur once, and the top ten carry 18%. What was sequenced was peripheral blood. These receptor sequences come from an elderly woman with active or convalescent COVID-19. The CDR3 runs from the conserved cysteine through the conserved F or W. The order of the fields is clone size, D gene, V gene, J gene, CDR3 protein, CDR3 DNA. D genes are given only for firm matches. Some rows mark clone size as missing; the rest say once, few, many or name a class of expanded clone.

size: NA
D: NA
V: TRBV28
J: TRBJ2-1
CDR3: CASSFTDEQFF
DNA: TGTGCCAGCAGTTTCACGGATGAGCAGTTCTTC

size: NA
D: NA
V: TRBV7-6
J: TRBJ2-2
CDR3: CASSPSRSPGELFF
DNA: TGTGCCAGCAGCCCGAGTCGGAGCCCCGGGGAGCTGTTTTTT

size: NA
D: TRBD1
V: TRBV7-9
J: TRBJ1-2
CDR3: CASSASTGGTNYGYTF
DNA: TGTGCCAGCAGTGCCAGCACAGGGGGAACGAACTATGGCTACACCTTC

size: once
D: NA
V: TRBV9
J: TRBJ2-1
CDR3: CASSVIGGGYNEQFF
DNA: TGTGCCAGCAGCGTAATTGGCGGAGGCTACAATGAGCAGTTCTTC

size: NA
D: NA
V: TRBV5-6
J: TRBJ2-7
CDR3: CASSLQDTVSYEQYF
DNA: TGTGCCAGCAGCTTACAGGACACTGTCTCCTACGAGCAGTACTTC

size: NA
D: TRBD1
V: TRBV18
J: TRBJ2-7
CDR3: CASAQGQGSYEQYF
DNA: TGTGCCAGCGCACAAGGACAGGGATCCTACGAGCAGTACTTC

size: once
D: TRBD2
V: TRBV7-9
J: TRBJ2-5
CDR3: CASSLTSVGETQYF
DNA: TGTGCCAGCAGCCTGACTAGCGTAGGAGAGACCCAGTACTTC

size: NA
D: TRBD1
V: TRBV5-1
J: TRBJ1-1
CDR3: CASSRGTANTEAFF
DNA: TGTGCCAGCAGCAGGGGGACAGCGAACACTGAAGCTTTCTTT

size: NA
D: TRBD1
V: TRBV7-8
J: TRBJ1-6
CDR3: CASSLGQIDSPLHF
DNA: TGTGCCAGCAGCTTGGGACAGATTGATTCACCCCTCCACTTT

size: NA
D: TRBD1
V: TRBV6-2/TRBV6-3
J: TRBJ1-6
CDR3: CASSYHGGGAAPLHF
DNA: TGTGCCAGCAGTTACCACGGAGGGGGCGCGGCACCCCTCCACTTT

size: NA
D: NA
V: TRBV19
J: TRBJ1-1
CDR3: CASSWAAPNTEAFF
DNA: TGTGCCAGTAGTTGGGCCGCTCCGAACACTGAAGCTTTCTTT

size: NA
D: NA
V: TRBV24-1
J: TRBJ1-1
CDR3: CATSDHRTAMNTEAFF
DNA: TGTGCCACCAGTGATCATCGGACAGCCATGAACACTGAAGCTTTCTTT

size: NA
D: TRBD1
V: TRBV7-8
J: TRBJ1-1
CDR3: CASSQQGGLNTEAFF
DNA: TGTGCCAGCAGCCAACAGGGGGGGCTAAACACTGAAGCTTTCTTT

size: NA
D: NA
V: TRBV19
J: TRBJ1-5
CDR3: CASSIGSSPHQPQHF
DNA: TGTGCCAGTAGTATAGGGAGTAGCCCCCATCAGCCCCAGCATTTT

size: NA
D: TRBD1
V: TRBV20-1
J: TRBJ1-5
CDR3: CSASGGRGEQPQHF
DNA: TGCAGTGCCAGTGGAGGCAGGGGGGAACAGCCCCAGCATTTT

size: NA
D: NA
V: TRBV27
J: TRBJ1-4
CDR3: CASSGYGGINEKLFF
DNA: TGTGCCAGCAGCGGATACGGGGGAATCAATGAAAAACTGTTTTTT

size: NA
D: TRBD2
V: TRBV7-2
J: TRBJ2-7
CDR3: CASSPRGLAGGYEQYF
DNA: TGTGCCAGCAGCCCCCGGGGACTAGCGGGGGGCTACGAGCAGTACTTC

size: NA
D: TRBD1
V: TRBV19
J: TRBJ1-6
CDR3: CASSTIPDRGSPLHF
DNA: TGTGCCAGTAGTACGATCCCCGACAGGGGATCACCCCTCCACTTT

size: NA
D: NA
V: TRBV27
J: TRBJ2-5
CDR3: CASSLFSGQETQYF
DNA: TGTGCCAGCAGTTTATTTTCGGGACAAGAGACCCAGTACTTC

size: NA
D: NA
V: TRBV6-4
J: TRBJ1-5
CDR3: CASSDLGRNQPQHF
DNA: TGTGCCAGCAGTGATCTAGGGAGAAATCAGCCCCAGCATTTT

size: NA
D: NA
V: TRBV5-1
J: TRBJ2-1
CDR3: CASSLGLGQSSYNEQFF
DNA: TGCGCCAGCAGCTTGGGGTTGGGGCAAAGCTCCTACAATGAGCAGTTCTTC

size: few
D: NA
V: TRBV5-1
J: TRBJ1-1
CDR3: CASSLVQKNTEAFF
DNA: TGCGCCAGCAGCTTGGTTCAGAAGAACACTGAAGCTTTCTTT

size: NA
D: TRBD2
V: TRBV28
J: TRBJ2-1
CDR3: CASSVTSGSSYNEQFF
DNA: TGTGCCAGCAGTGTGACTAGCGGTAGCTCCTACAATGAGCAGTTCTTC

size: NA
D: TRBD1
V: TRBV7-7
J: TRBJ2-5
CDR3: CASSDHRGPGTKETQYF
DNA: TGTGCCAGCAGCGACCACAGGGGGCCGGGGACAAAAGAGACCCAGTACTTC

size: NA
D: TRBD2
V: TRBV19
J: TRBJ2-7
CDR3: CASSIGGSVYEQYF
DNA: TGTGCCAGTAGTATCGGCGGGAGTGTGTACGAGCAGTACTTC

size: NA
D: TRBD2
V: TRBV7-3
J: TRBJ2-1
CDR3: CASSLTGGGYNEQFF
DNA: TGTGCCAGCAGCTTAACTGGCGGGGGATACAATGAGCAATTCTTC

size: once
D: TRBD1
V: TRBV7-3
J: TRBJ2-3
CDR3: CASSPGQGNTQYF
DNA: TGTGCCAGCAGCCCGGGACAGGGAAATACGCAGTATTTT